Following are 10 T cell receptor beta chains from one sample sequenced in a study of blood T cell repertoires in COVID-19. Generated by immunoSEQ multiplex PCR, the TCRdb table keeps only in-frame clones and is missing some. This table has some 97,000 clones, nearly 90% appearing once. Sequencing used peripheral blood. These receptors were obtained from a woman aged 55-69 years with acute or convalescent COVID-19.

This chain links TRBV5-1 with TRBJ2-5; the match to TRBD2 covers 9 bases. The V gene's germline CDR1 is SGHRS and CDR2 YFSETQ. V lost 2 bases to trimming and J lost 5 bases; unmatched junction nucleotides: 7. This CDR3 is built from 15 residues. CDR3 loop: CASSFSGSGGETQYF. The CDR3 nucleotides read TGCGCCAGCAGCTTTAGCGGGAGTGGAGGGGAGACCCAGTACTTC. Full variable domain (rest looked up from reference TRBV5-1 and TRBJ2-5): KAGVTQTPRYLIKTRGQQVTLSCSPISGHRSVSWYQQTPGQGLQFLFEYFSETQRNKGNFPGRFSGRQFSNSRSEMNVSTLELGDSALYLCASSFSGSGGETQYFGPGTRLLVL.

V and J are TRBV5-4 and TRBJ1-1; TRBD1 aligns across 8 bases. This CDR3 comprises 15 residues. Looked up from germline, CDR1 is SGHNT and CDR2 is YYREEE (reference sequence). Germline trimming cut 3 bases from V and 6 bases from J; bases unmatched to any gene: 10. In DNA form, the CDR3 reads TGTGCCAGCAGCTCGGGAAGGGCAGGGGGCCCTGAAGCTTTCTTT. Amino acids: CASSSGRAGGPEAFF. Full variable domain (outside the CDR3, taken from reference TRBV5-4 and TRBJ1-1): ETGVTQSPTHLIKTRGQQVTLRCSSQSGHNTVSWYQQALGQGPQFIFQYYREEENGRGNFPPRFSGLQFPNYSSELNVNALELDDSALYLCASSSGRAGGPEAFFGQGTRLTVV.

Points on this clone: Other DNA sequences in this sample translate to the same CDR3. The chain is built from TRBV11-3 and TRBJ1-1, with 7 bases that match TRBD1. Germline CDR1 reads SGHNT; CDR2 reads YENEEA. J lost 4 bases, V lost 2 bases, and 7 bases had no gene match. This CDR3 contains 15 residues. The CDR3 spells CASSLPRQGGTEAFF. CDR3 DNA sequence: TGTGCCAGCAGCTTACCTCGACAGGGCGGCACTGAAGCTTTCTTT.

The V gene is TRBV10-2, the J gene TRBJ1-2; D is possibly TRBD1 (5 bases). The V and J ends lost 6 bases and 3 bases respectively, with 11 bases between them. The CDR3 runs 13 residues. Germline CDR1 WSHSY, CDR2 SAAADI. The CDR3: CASSGWGDYGYTF. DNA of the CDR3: TGCGCCAGCAGCGGTTGGGGGGACTATGGCTACACCTTC.

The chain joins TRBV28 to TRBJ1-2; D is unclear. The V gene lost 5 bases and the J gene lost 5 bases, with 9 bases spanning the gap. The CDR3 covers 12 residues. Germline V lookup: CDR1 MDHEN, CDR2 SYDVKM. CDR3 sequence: CASSPLVYGYTF. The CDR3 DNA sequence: TGTGCCAGCAGTCCATTAGTGTATGGCTACACCTTC.

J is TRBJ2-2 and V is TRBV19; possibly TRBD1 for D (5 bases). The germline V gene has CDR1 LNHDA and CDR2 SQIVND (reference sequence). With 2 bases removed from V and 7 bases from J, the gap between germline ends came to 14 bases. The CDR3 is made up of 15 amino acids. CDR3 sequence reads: CASSILQGKVGELFF. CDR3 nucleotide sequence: TGTGCCAGTAGTATACTGCAGGGAAAGGTCGGGGAGCTGTTTTTT.

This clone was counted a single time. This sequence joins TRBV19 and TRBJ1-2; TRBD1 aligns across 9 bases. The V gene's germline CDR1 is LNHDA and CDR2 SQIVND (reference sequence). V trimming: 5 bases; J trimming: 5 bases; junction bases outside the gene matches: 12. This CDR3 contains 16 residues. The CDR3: CASSPRDRVRGYGYTF. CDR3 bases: TGTGCCAGTAGTCCCCGGGACAGGGTTAGAGGATATGGCTACACCTTC.

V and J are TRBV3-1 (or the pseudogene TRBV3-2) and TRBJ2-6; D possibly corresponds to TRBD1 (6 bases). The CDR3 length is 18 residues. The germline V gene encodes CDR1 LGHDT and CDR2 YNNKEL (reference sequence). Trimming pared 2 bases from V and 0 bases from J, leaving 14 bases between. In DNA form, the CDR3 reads TGTGCCAGCAGCCAAACAACAGGGCCCTTCTCTGGGGCCAACGTCCTGACTTTC. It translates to CASSQTTGPFSGANVLTF.

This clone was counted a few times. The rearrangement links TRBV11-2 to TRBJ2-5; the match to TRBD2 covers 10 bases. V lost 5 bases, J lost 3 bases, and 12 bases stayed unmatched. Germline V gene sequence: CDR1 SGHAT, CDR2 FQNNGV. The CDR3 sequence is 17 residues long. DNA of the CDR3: TGTGCCAGCAGCGCGACTAGCGGGCCCCCCGGGGAAGAGACCCAGTACTTC. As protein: CASSATSGPPGEETQYF.

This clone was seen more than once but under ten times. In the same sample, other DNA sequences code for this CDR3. The CDR3 sequence: CSASGSGTYNEQFF. The CDR3 DNA reads as TGCAGTGCTAGTGGTTCGGGGACCTACAATGAGCAGTTCTTC. The chain is built from TRBV20-1 and TRBJ2-1; D is perhaps TRBD2 (5 bases). CDR3 length equals 14 residues. V lost 3 bases and J 2 bases, leaving 11 bases between the germline ends. CDR1 is DFQATT and CDR2 is SNEGSKA in the germline V gene (reference sequence).